A selection of T cell receptor beta chains follows, all from one sample in a study of shared clonotypes between healthy human individuals. Some clones are missing from TCRdb's copy, which holds only in-frame ones; the method was immunoSEQ multiplex PCR. This sample carries under 1,100,000 clones, around three quarters of them seen once, and the ten largest clones take around 0.61%. Sequences were obtained from memory CD4+ T cells from PBMCs. The receptors originated from a man between 18 and 29 years old in good health. Some clones in this sample may be carry-over from other donors' samples. CDR3s include the opening cysteine and the closing phenylalanine or tryptophan. Each record gives: J gene, CDR3 length, V gene, CDR3 protein.

TRBJ2-1	14	TRBV7-3	CASSKRESGVEQFF
TRBJ2-2	12	TRBV30	CAWSVLTGELFF
TRBJ2-6	15	TRBV5-8	CASSFGGSGANVLTF
TRBJ2-5	15	TRBV2	CASSVPGQGLETQYF
TRBJ2-5	16	TRBV28	CASKNQGAGEAETQYF
TRBJ1-1	15	TRBV4-3	CASSRLQGIGAEAFF
TRBJ2-7	15	TRBV18	CASSPFAGGLYEQYF
TRBJ1-3	14	TRBV12-5	CASGHGNSGNTIYF
TRBJ1-1	16	TRBV6-1	CASSEAVGGLSTEAFF
TRBJ2-1	13	TRBV7-2	CASSLRAGDEQFF
TRBJ1-5	15	TRBV9	CASSSAQGLGQPQHF
TRBJ2-2	12	TRBV29-1	CSLGTGTGELFF
TRBJ2-1	13	TRBV2	CASSEREGNEQFF
TRBJ2-2	15	TRBV7-2	CASSFRSGVAGELFF
TRBJ2-7	12	TRBV27	CASSFMGYEQYF
TRBJ2-3	12	TRBV14	CASSQVERTQYF
TRBJ2-7	15	TRBV5-6	CASSAGLAGAYEQYF
TRBJ2-7	12	TRBV2	CASSELIYEQYF
TRBJ2-1	14	TRBV5-1	CASSLAGQDNEQFF
TRBJ1-1	14	TRBV5-1	CASSLGLGYTEAFF
TRBJ2-2	14	TRBV5-1	CASSRRQNTGELFF
TRBJ1-4	15	TRBV5-1	CASSLATVTNEKLFF
TRBJ2-1	13	TRBV5-1	CASSPTTGDEQFF
TRBJ2-1	16	TRBV28	CASSDSQIPNYNEQFF
TRBJ1-1	15	TRBV5-1	CASSLEGREGTEAFF
TRBJ1-1	15	TRBV27	CASSLQGGRNTEAFF
TRBJ2-5	14	TRBV7-2	CASSLGQGFKTQYF
TRBJ1-2	13	TRBV9	CASSDRGNYGYTF
TRBJ2-5	17	TRBV28	CASRPSSGRARGETQYF
TRBJ1-1	14	TRBV11-3	CASSSWGVGTEAFF
TRBJ1-1	16	TRBV6-5	CASSYLPGRANTEAFF
TRBJ1-4	14	TRBV5-1	CASSLYGEGGKLFF
TRBJ1-1	12	TRBV29-1	CSVGPSNTEAFF
TRBJ2-5	15	TRBV5-4	CASSDATSSWETQYF
TRBJ2-7	13	TRBV5-6	CASRTTGSYEQYF
TRBJ2-1	17	TRBV28	CASSSDKGTSWMHEQFF
TRBJ2-5	15	TRBV10-1	CASSPTRGLRETQYF
TRBJ2-7	15	TRBV4-1	CASSQVRGISYEQYF
TRBJ2-1	12	TRBV28	CASGLAPNEQFF
TRBJ2-3	13	TRBV6-4	CASSDRTADTQYF
TRBJ2-7	16	TRBV7-9	CASSQGLAGVRDEQYF
TRBJ2-1	15	TRBV9	CASSVASGGYNEQFF
TRBJ1-4	16	TRBV6-5	CASSYFWQAGPKKLFF
TRBJ1-1	15	TRBV6-6	CASSYPGQGKGEAFF